This paragraph reports one TCR beta chain. The antigen is undetermined. A much larger clone differs by one base, so this may be a read error. The germline CDR1 and CDR2 sequences are DFQATT and SNEGSKA (reference sequence). Trimming cost V 5 bases and J 4 bases; bases outside gene matches: 9. The CDR3 totals 14 residues. TCRbeta libraries were built with three rounds of nested PCR, modified from ARM-PCR. TCRdb re-analysed the multiplex PCR reads in MiXCR, keeping a single row per CDR3 protein. The repertoire includes fewer than 120,000 distinct CDR3 sequences, 84% of them detected once, and about 23% sits in the top ten. This specimen belongs to a study of tumor and adjacent non-tumor tissue in lung cancer. Overall study context: Histology: about 13 adenocarcinoma, a couple of squamous cell carcinoma, 1 small cell lung cancer. Some 4.1 million productive TCRbeta reads were obtained per sample on average. Study results and caveats: Significantly higher TCR diversity was found in tumor than normal lung. Shorter survival was associated with higher TCR diversity in tumors.

This sample's RNA came from whole unsorted tissue. This receptor was obtained from a man between 65 and 85 years old with non-small cell lung cancer. Sequenced sample: lung tumor tissue. The chain recombines TRBV20-1 with TRBJ1-1, with 8 bases identical to TRBD1. The CDR3 sequence is CSAGGRGQGTEAFF. CDR3 bases: TGCAGTGCTGGGGGCAGGGGGCAGGGCACTGAAGCTTTCTTT.